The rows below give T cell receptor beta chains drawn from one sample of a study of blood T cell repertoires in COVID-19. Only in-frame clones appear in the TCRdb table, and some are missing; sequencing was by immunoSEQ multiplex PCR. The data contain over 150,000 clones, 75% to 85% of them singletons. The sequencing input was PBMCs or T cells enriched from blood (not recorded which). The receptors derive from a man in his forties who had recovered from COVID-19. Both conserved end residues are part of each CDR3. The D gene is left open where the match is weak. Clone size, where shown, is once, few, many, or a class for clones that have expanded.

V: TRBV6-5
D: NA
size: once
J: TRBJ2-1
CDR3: CASSYSSVYNEQFF
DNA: TGTGCCAGCAGTTACTCGTCCGTCTACAATGAGCAGTTCTTC

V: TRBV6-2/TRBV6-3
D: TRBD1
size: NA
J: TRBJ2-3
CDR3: CASSPQDRGVRTDTQYF
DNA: TGTGCCAGCAGTCCGCAGGACAGGGGAGTTAGGACAGATACGCAGTATTTT

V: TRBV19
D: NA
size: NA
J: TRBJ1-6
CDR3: CASSPGTVGRSPLHF
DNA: TGTGCCAGTAGTCCAGGGACGGTTGGGAGGTCACCCCTCCACTTT

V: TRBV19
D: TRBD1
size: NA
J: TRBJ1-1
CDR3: CASSLTGVRRDTEAFF
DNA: TGTGCCAGTAGTCTGACAGGGGTGCGTCGGGACACTGAAGCTTTCTTT

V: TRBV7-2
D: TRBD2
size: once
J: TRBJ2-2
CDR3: CASSLNRLATNTGELFF
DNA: TGTGCCAGCAGCTTAAACCGACTAGCTACGAACACCGGGGAGCTGTTTTTT

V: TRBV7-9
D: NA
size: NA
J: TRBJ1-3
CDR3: CASSTPGGSSGNTIYF
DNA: TGTGCCAGCAGCACACCGGGCGGGAGCTCTGGAAACACCATATATTTT

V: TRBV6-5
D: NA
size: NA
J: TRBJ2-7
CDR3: CASSYSGSDYYEQYF
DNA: TGTGCCAGCAGTTACTCTGGGAGTGACTACTACGAGCAGTACTTC

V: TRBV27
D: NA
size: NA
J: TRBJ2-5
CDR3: CASSLWGGETQYF
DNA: TGTGCCAGCAGTTTATGGGGGGGCGAGACCCAGTACTTC

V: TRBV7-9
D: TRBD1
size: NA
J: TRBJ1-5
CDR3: CASSLGTGLHQPQHF
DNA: TGTGCCAGCAGCTTAGGGACAGGTTTGCATCAGCCCCAGCATTTT

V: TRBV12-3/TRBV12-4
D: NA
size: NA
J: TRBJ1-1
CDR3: CASTVFSEAFF
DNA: TGTGCCAGCACCGTATTCTCTGAAGCTTTCTTT

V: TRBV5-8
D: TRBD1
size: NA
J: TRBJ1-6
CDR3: CASSLFQGANSPLHF
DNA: TGTGCCAGCAGCTTGTTTCAGGGGGCGAATTCACCCCTCCACTTT

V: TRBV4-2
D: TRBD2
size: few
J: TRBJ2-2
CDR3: CASSSGTSGLGELFF
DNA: TGTGCCAGCAGCTCGGGGACTAGCGGGCTGGGGGAGCTGTTTTTT

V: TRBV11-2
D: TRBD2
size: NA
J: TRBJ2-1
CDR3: CASSSSGDEQFF
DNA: TGTGCCAGCAGCTCTAGCGGGGATGAGCAGTTCTTC

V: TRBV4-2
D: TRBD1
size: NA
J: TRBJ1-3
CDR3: CASSQPRQGEGNTIYF
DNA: TGTGCCAGCAGCCAACCCAGACAGGGAGAAGGAAACACCATATATTTT

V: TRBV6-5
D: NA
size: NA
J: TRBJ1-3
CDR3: CASSYFQGNTIYF
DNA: TGTGCCAGCAGTTACTTTCAGGGAAACACCATATATTTT

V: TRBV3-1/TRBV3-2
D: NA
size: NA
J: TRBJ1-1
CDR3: CASSQDYMNTEAFF
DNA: TGTGCCAGCAGCCAAGATTACATGAACACTGAAGCTTTCTTT

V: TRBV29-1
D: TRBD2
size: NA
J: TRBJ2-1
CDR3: CSVGPSGSNEQFF
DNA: TGCAGCGTTGGTCCTAGCGGGAGCAATGAGCAGTTCTTC

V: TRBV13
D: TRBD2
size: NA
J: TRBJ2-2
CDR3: CASSLRLAGIGELFF
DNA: TGTGCCAGCAGCTTAAGACTAGCGGGAATTGGGGAGCTGTTTTTT

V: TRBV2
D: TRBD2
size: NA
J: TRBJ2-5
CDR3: CASNKMGLEETQYF
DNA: TGTGCCAGCAACAAGATGGGACTAGAAGAGACCCAGTACTTC

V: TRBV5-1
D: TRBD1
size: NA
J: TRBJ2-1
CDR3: CASSTGGFSYNEQFF
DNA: TGCGCCAGCAGCACAGGGGGCTTTTCCTACAATGAGCAGTTCTTC

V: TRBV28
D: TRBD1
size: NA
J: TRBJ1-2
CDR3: CASSWAGTGASGYTF
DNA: TGTGCCAGCAGTTGGGCCGGGACAGGGGCATCTGGCTACACCTTC

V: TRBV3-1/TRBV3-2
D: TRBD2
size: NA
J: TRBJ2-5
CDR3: CASSSGLVAETQYF
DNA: TGTGCCAGCAGCTCGGGACTAGTAGCAGAGACCCAGTACTTC

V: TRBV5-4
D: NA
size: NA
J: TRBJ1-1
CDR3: CASSLGWRNTEAFF
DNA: TGTGCCAGCAGCTTGGGGTGGAGGAACACTGAAGCTTTCTTT

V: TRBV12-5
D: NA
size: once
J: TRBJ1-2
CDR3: CASGLVGVPYGYTF
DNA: TGTGCTAGTGGTTTGGTAGGGGTTCCCTATGGCTACACCTTC

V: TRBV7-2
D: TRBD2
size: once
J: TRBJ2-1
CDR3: CASSFAPGLAIPGHNEQFF
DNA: TGTGCCAGCAGCTTCGCCCCGGGACTAGCGATCCCCGGCCACAATGAGCAGTTCTTC

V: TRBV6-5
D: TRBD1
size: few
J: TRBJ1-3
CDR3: CASSYSHRGFGNTIYF
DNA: TGTGCCAGCAGTTACTCCCACAGGGGCTTTGGAAACACCATATATTTT

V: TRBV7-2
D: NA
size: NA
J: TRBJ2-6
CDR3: CASSLASTGFGGANVLTF
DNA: TGTGCCAGCAGCTTAGCCTCGACCGGGTTTGGTGGGGCCAACGTCCTGACTTTC

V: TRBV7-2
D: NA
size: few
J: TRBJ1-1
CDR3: CASSRQLEAFF
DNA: TGTGCCAGCAGCCGACAGCTAGAAGCTTTCTTT

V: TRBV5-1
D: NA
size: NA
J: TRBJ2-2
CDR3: CASSSGARNTGELFF
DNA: TGCGCCAGCAGCTCAGGGGCCCGGAACACCGGGGAGCTGTTTTTT

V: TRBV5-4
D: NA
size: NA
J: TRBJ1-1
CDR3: CASSLAQGRDTEAFF
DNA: TGTGCCAGCAGCTTGGCGCAAGGCAGGGACACTGAAGCTTTCTTT

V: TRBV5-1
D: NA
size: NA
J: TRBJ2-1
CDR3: CASSHDKTSSAYNEQFF
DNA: TGCGCCAGCAGCCATGATAAGACTAGTTCGGCGTACAATGAGCAGTTCTTC

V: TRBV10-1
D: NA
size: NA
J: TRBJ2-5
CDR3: CASSESIQRETQYF
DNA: TGCGCCAGCAGTGAGTCGATCCAGCGGGAGACCCAGTACTTC

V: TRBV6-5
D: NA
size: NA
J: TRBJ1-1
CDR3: CASYSGGGLDEAFF
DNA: TGTGCCAGCTACAGCGGGGGGGGATTAGATGAAGCTTTCTTT

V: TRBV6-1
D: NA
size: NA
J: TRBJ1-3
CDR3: CASSEALGGPGNTIYF
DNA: TGTGCCAGCAGTGAAGCGCTGGGGGGGCCTGGAAACACCATATATTTT

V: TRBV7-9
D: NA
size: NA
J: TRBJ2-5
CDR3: CASSLGIQETQYF
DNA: TGTGCCAGCAGCTTGGGCATCCAAGAGACCCAGTACTTC

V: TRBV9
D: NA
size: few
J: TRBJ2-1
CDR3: CASSWTGYNEQFF
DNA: TGTGCCAGCAGTTGGACTGGCTACAATGAGCAGTTCTTC

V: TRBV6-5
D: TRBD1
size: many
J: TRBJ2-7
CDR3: CASRSGQLYEQYF
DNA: TGTGCCAGCAGATCGGGACAGCTCTACGAGCAGTACTTC

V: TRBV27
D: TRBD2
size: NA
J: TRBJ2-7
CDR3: CASSSSGRAYEQYF
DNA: TGTGCCAGCAGTTCTAGCGGGAGAGCCTACGAGCAGTACTTC

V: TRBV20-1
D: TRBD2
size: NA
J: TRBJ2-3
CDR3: CSASSGTRADTQYF
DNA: TGCAGTGCCAGTTCCGGGACTAGAGCTGATACGCAGTATTTT

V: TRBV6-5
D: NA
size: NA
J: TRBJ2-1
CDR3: CASRPVGGRSEQFF
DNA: TGTGCCAGCCGCCCGGTGGGAGGAAGGAGCGAGCAGTTCTTC

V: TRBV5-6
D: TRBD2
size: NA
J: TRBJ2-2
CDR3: CASSLGTSRIIAGELFF
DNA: TGTGCCAGCAGCTTGGGGACTAGCCGCATTATCGCCGGGGAGCTGTTTTTT

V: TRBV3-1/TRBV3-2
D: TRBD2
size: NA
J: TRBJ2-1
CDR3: CASSQDRLAGVHEQFF
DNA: TGTGCCAGCAGCCAAGATCGACTAGCGGGAGTTCATGAGCAGTTCTTC

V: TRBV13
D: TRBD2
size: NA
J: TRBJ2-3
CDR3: CASSPRTSGTDTQYF
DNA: TGTGCCAGCAGCCCCAGGACTAGCGGCACAGATACGCAGTATTTT

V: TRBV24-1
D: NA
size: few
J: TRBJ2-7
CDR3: CATSDKTGYEQYF
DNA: TGTGCCACCAGTGATAAGACAGGCTACGAGCAGTACTTC

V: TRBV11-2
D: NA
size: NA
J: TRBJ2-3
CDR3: CASSPSRSDTQYF
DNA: TGTGCCAGCAGCCCTAGTAGATCAGATACGCAGTATTTT

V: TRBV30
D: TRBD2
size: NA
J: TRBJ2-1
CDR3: CAWSSHIAGGYNEQFF
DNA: TGTGCCTGGAGTTCCCATATAGCGGGGGGTTACAATGAGCAGTTCTTC

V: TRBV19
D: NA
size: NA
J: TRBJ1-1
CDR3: CASSKWTAMNTEAFF
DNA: TGTGCCAGTAGTAAGTGGACAGCAATGAACACTGAAGCTTTCTTT